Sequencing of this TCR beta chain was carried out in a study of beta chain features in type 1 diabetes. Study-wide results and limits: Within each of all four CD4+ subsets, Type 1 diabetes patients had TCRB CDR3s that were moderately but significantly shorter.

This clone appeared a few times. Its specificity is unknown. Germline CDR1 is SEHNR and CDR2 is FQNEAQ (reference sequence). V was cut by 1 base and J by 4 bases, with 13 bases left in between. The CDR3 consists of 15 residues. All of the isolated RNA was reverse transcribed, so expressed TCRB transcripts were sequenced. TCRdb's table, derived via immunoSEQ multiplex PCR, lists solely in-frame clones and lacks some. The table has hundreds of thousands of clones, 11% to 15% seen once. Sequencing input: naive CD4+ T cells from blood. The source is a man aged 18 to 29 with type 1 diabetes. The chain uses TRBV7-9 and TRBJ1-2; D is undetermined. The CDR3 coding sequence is TGTGCCAGCAGCTTAGGGACGGAGGGAGCCTATGGCTACACCTTC. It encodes CASSLGTEGAYGYTF.